This TCR beta chain was identified in a study of T cells after yellow fever vaccination. The wider study: Libraries from low-cell-number fractions were prepared with the SMART-Seq v4 Ultra Low Input RNA kit.

5'RACE template switching produced TCR cDNA carrying a universal primer site and UMIs. TCRdb passed the 5' RACE reads through MiXCR, listing each CDR3 protein once. The sample holds approximately 510,000 distinct CDR3 sequences, 21% seen once. In this sample, this clonotype turned up a few times. The antigen remains unidentified. The study, taken as a whole, reports: The study re-detected most primary-vaccination clones after the booster (roughly 96% CD4, 80% to 90% CD8).

V was trimmed by 8 bases and J by 8 bases, leaving 10 bases between them. CDR1 LGHDT and CDR2 YNNKEL come from the germline V gene (reference sequence). The CDR3 runs to 11 residues. The starting material was PBMCs, obtained roughly 23 days after the first yellow fever vaccination. The TCR was taken from a man younger than 35 who received the YFV17D yellow fever vaccine. The chain recombines TRBV3-1 with TRBJ1-3; D uncertain. DNA of the CDR3: TGTGCCAGCCTCGATGGCTACACCATATATTTT. This sequence encodes CASLDGYTIYF.